The 10 T cell receptor beta chains below come from one sample, sequenced in a study of T cell clonality in common variable immunodeficiency. The study, taken as a whole, reports: Reportedly, TCR beta sequences from common variable immunodeficiency showed fewer deletions and N-nucleotide insertions.

Produced via immunoSEQ multiplex PCR; TCRdb's table is partial and in-frame only. This repertoire lists 40,000 or so clones without singletons; 5% to 6.5% sits in the top ten. Their antigens remain unidentified. The sample was peripheral blood mononuclear cells. The receptor set was obtained from a human donor with common variable immunodeficiency.

In the case of this clone: From the germline J gene comes the end of the CDR3, since the read stops 3 residues before it. V is TRBV2 and J is TRBJ1-6; TRBD1 might be the D (6 bases). The CDR3 sequence is 16 residues long. Trimming took 8 bases from V and 1 from J, leaving 15 bases between them. Germline V gene data show CDR1 as SNHLY and CDR2 as FYNNEI. Here the CDR3 reads CASRSTGKSYNSPLHF. The part of the CDR3 DNA that was read is TGTGCCAGCCGGTCTACAGGGAAGTCCTATAATTCACCC.

This clone showed up many times. The missing CDR3 end, 3 residues past where the read stops, is filled in from the germline J gene. This sequence joins TRBV6-4 and TRBJ1-2; 7 bases agree with TRBD1. The germline gives CDR1 MRHNA, CDR2 SNTAGT. After removal of 5 bases from V and 2 bases from J, the junction contained 5 bases not matched to a gene. This CDR3 has 14 amino acids. The DNA read from the CDR3 is TGTGCCAGCAGTCCAGACAGGGCAAACTATGGC. It is translated as CASSPDRANYG. The whole CDR3 reads CASSPDRANYGYTF.

Details on this clone: The CDR3 is cut off 3 residues early in the read; its end comes from the germline J gene. The rearrangement joins TRBV6-4 to TRBJ2-7, with 7 nucleotides matching TRBD2. The V gene's germline CDR1 is MRHNA and CDR2 SNTAGT. V lost 6 bases, J lost 2 bases, and 10 bases stayed unmatched. This CDR3 contains 15 residues. This CDR3 reads CASRRKAGSTYEQYF. The sequenced CDR3 bases are TGTGCCAGCAGGAGGAAAGCGGGATCGACCTACGAG.

Ten or more counts support this clone. The CDR3 extends 3 residues past the end of the read, so its final part is completed from the germline J gene. V gene TRBV6-2 or TRBV6-3 combines with J gene TRBJ1-6; D is uncertain. The CDR3 is 14 amino acids. The germline CDR1 and CDR2 sequences are MNHEY and SVGEGT. V was cut by 6 bases and J by 5 bases, with 11 bases left in between. The DNA read from the CDR3 is TGTGCCAGCAGCTCATCAGGAAATAATTCACCC. This encodes CASSSSGNNSP. The complete CDR3 reads CASSSSGNNSPLHF.

This clone was seen repeatedly, ten times or more. The read gets to within 3 residues of the CDR3 end, and the germline J gene fills in the rest. The sample contains more than one DNA sequence encoding this CDR3. The chain is built from TRBV7-8 and TRBJ1-5, with D unresolved. CDR1 SGHVS and CDR2 FQNEAQ come from the germline V gene. V was pared by 0 bases and J by 3 bases, with 9 bases between. The CDR3 consists of 15 residues. CDR3 loop: CASSLAGQSNQPQHF. Partial CDR3 DNA: TGTGCCAGCAGCTTAGCGGGCCAATCCAATCAGCCC.

This clone came up many times. The DNA ends 3 residues before the CDR3 does, and the rest of the CDR3 is filled in from the germline J gene. V is TRBV18 and J is TRBJ2-3, with TRBD2 matching 9 bases. The CDR3 is 15 residues long. The germline gives CDR1 KGHSH, CDR2 LQKENI. CDR3 protein: CASSPGTSKGGAQYF. The covered CDR3 bases are TGTGCCAGCTCACCAGGGACTAGCAAGGGGGGTGCG.

To note about this clone: The CDR3 is cut off 3 residues early in the read; its end comes from the germline J gene. The gene calls are TRBV7-6 and TRBJ2-3, with 14 bases that match TRBD2. Germline lookup yields CDR1 SGHVS and CDR2 FNYEAQ. CDR3 length: 17 amino acids. V lost 5 bases to trimming and J lost 6 bases; unmatched junction nucleotides: 10. The sequenced part of the CDR3 DNA is TGTGCCAGCAGCCCTTGGACTAGCGGGGGGTGGAGGGATACG. This gives the protein CASSPWTSGGWRDT. The whole CDR3 protein reads CASSPWTSGGWRDTQYF.

Comment on this clone: The CDR3 is cut off 3 residues early in the read; its end comes from the germline J gene. This rearrangement joins TRBV30 to TRBJ2-5; TRBD1 is a possible D gene (6 bases). The CDR3 is made up of 14 amino acids. Trimming took off 4 bases at V and 5 bases at J, with 17 bases between the two ends. Germline CDR1 is GTSNPN and CDR2 is SVGIG (reference sequence). The chain's CDR3 is CAWTRDTHGETQYF. CDR3 DNA (partial): TGTGCCTGGACCCGGGACACCCATGGCGAGACC. Using reference TRBV30 and TRBJ2-5 for the parts outside the CDR3, the full variable domain is SQTIHQWPATLVQPVGSPLSLECTVEGTSNPNLYWYRQAAGRGLQLLFYSVGIGQISSEVPQNLSASRPQDRQFILSSKKLLLSDSGFYLCAWTRDTHGETQYFGPGTRLLVL.

This clone was counted many times. The sequence runs out 3 residues before the end of the CDR3; the remainder is reconstructed from the germline J gene. The gene calls are TRBV19 and TRBJ2-3, with 11 nucleotides matching TRBD2. Germline V lookup: CDR1 LNHDA, CDR2 SQIVND (reference sequence). V shed 6 bases and J 5 bases; nucleotides not matched to a gene: 7. The length of the CDR3 is 15 residues. Incomplete CDR3 DNA: TGTGCCAGTAGCCTTAGCGGGAGGGCTGAAGATACG. This sequence encodes CASSLSGRAEDT. In full, the CDR3 reads CASSLSGRAEDTQYF.

The CDR3 loop is CASSSGLAGYYEQYF. The CDR3 bases that were read are TGTGCCAGCAGCTCGGGACTAGCGGGATACTACGAG. The V and J genes are TRBV7-9 and TRBJ2-7, with TRBD2 identical over 13 bases. The read terminates 3 residues ahead of where the CDR3 ends, so the germline J gene completes it. Germline V gene lookup returns CDR1 SEHNR and CDR2 FQNEAQ (reference sequence). After removal of 4 bases from V and 3 bases from J, the junction contained 3 bases not matched to a gene. The CDR3 sequence is 15 residues long.